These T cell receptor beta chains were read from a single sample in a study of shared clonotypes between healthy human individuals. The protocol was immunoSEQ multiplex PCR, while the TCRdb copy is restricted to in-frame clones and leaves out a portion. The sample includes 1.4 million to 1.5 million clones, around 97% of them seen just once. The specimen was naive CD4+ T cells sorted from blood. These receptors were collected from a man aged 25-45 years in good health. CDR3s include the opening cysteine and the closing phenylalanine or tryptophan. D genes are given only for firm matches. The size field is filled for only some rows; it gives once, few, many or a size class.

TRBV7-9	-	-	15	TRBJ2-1	TGTGCCAGCAGCCTTGGGGGGCGGACTTGGGATGAGCAGTTCTTC	CASSLGGRTWDEQFF
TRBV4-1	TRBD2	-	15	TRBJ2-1	TGCGCCAGCAGCCGCCTAGCGGGAGAATACAATGAGCAGTTCTTC	CASSRLAGEYNEQFF
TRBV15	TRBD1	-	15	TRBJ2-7	TGTGCCACCAGCAGACGGCCAGGGGGCAAGGACGAGCAGTACTTC	CATSRRPGGKDEQYF
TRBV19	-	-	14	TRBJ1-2	TGTGCCAGTAGTATCGCGGGACCAGGCTATGGCTACACCTTC	CASSIAGPGYGYTF
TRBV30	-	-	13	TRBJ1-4	TGTGCCTGGAGTGATGGAAGAAATGAAAAACTGTTTTTT	CAWSDGRNEKLFF
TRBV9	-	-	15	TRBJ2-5	TGTGCCAGCAGCGTAAGGCCAGGTACTTCGGGGACCCAGTACTTC	CASSVRPGTSGTQYF
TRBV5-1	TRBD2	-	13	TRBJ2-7	TGCGCCAGCAGCCCTGCGGGGGTCTACGAGCAGTACTTC	CASSPAGVYEQYF
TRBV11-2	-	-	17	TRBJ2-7	TGTGCCAGCAGCTTGTGGGTCAGGGGCGATCTTAACTACGAGCAGTACTTC	CASSLWVRGDLNYEQYF
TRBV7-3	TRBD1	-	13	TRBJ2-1	TGTGCCAGCAGCTCGACAGGGTTCAATGAGCAGTTCTTC	CASSSTGFNEQFF
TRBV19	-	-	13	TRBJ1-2	TGTGCCAGTAGTGACTGGGTGGTCGGTGGCTACACCTTC	CASSDWVVGGYTF
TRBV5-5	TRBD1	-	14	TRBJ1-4	TGTGCCAGCAGCATGGGGACAGGCGGGGAAAAACTGTTTTTT	CASSMGTGGEKLFF
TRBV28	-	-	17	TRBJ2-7	TGTGCCAGCAGTTTTGGCCAAGGGTTCCTGAATACCTACGAGCAGTACTTC	CASSFGQGFLNTYEQYF
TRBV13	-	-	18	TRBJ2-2	TGTGCCAGCAGCTTAGGAGGGTTAGCAGGGGTAAACACCGGGGAGCTGTTTTTT	CASSLGGLAGVNTGELFF
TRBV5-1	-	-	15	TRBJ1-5	TGCGCCAGCAGCTTGGTAGGGGACGGCAATCAGCCCCAGCATTTT	CASSLVGDGNQPQHF
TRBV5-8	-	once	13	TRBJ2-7	TGTGCCAGCGGGTACGGGAGATCCTACGAGCAGTACTTC	CASGYGRSYEQYF
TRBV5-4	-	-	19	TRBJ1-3	TGTGCCAGCAGCTTGAATCTCCGCGGGAGCACCAGCTCTGGAAACACCATATATTTT	CASSLNLRGSTSSGNTIYF
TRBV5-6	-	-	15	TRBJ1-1	TGTGCCAGCAGCCAAGCGAGGGCAGGCGGCACTGAAGCTTTCTTT	CASSQARAGGTEAFF
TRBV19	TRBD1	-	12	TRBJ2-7	TGTGCCAGCCGACAGGGGGCCTACGAGCAGTACTTC	CASRQGAYEQYF
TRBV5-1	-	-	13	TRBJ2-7	TGCGCCAGCAGCAGGTCTCCCTCCTACGAGCAGTACTTC	CASSRSPSYEQYF
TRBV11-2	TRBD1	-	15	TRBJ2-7	TGTGCCAGCAGCTTTTCCGGACAGGGAGGCTACGAGCAGTACTTC	CASSFSGQGGYEQYF
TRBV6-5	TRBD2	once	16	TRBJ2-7	TGTGCCAGCAGTTACTCCCTCATAGCGGGAGGGAACGAGCAGTACTTC	CASSYSLIAGGNEQYF
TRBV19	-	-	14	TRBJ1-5	TGTGCCAGTAGTATAGGGGGGAGCAATCAGCCCCAGCATTTT	CASSIGGSNQPQHF
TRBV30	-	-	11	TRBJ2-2	TGTGCCTGGAATAGGGACGGGGAGCTGTTTTTT	CAWNRDGELFF
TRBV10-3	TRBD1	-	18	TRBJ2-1	TGTGCCATCAGTGAGTCGGCCGGGACAGGGGGAGCCTACAATGAGCAGTTCTTC	CAISESAGTGGAYNEQFF
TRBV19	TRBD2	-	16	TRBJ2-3	TGTGCCAGTAGTATTCTAGCGGGAGGTATCACAGATACGCAGTATTTT	CASSILAGGITDTQYF
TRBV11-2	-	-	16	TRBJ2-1	TGTGCCAGCAGCTCACTTAAAGGAGGGAGAAAGCATGAGCAGTTCTTC	CASSSLKGGRKHEQFF
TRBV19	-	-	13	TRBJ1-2	TGTGCCAGTAGTATCAGGGCAGGGGACGGCTACACCTTC	CASSIRAGDGYTF
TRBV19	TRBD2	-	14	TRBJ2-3	TGTGCCAGTCGACTAGCGGGAAACGCAGATACGCAGTATTTT	CASRLAGNADTQYF
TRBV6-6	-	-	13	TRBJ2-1	TGTGCCAGCAATACCGGGCCTTACAATGAGCAGTTCTTC	CASNTGPYNEQFF
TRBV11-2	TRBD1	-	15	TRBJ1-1	TGTGCCAGCAGCTTACTCGGACAGGGTATTACTGAAGCTTTCTTT	CASSLLGQGITEAFF
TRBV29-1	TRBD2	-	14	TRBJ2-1	TGCAGCGCCGGACTAGCGACCTCCTACAATGAGCAGTTCTTC	CSAGLATSYNEQFF
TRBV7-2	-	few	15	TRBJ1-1	TGTGCCAGCAGCCAAAAACAGGGAGTGAACACTGAAGCTTTCTTT	CASSQKQGVNTEAFF
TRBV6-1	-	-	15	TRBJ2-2	TGTGCCAGCAGCACGACAGGCCTGAACACCGGGGAGCTGTTTTTT	CASSTTGLNTGELFF
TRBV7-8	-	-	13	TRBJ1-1	TGTGCCAGCAGCCGATTACAGCGCACTGAAGCTTTCTTT	CASSRLQRTEAFF
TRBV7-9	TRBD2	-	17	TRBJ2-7	TGTGCCAGCAGCTTAGGCCTTAGCGGGAGGAGCTCCTACGAGCAGTACTTC	CASSLGLSGRSSYEQYF
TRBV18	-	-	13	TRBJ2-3	TGTGCCAGCCGGGACCAGGGTCCAGATACGCAGTATTTT	CASRDQGPDTQYF
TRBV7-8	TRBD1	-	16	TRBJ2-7	TGTGCCAGCAGCTACAGCTCGGACAGGAGCTCCTACGAGCAGTACTTC	CASSYSSDRSSYEQYF
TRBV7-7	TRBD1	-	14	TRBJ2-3	TGTGCTAGCAGCAAGGGACAGGGGGTAGATACGCAGTATTTT	CASSKGQGVDTQYF
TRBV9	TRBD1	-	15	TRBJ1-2	TGTGCCAGCAACACGAGGGGGCTAGGTAGCTATGGCTACACCTTC	CASNTRGLGSYGYTF
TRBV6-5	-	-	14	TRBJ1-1	TGTACCAGCACTCCCATATCGATGAACACTGAAGCTTTCTTT	CTSTPISMNTEAFF
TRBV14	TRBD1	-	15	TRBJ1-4	TGTGCCAGCAGCCAAGTTCAGGGGGGGAATGAAAAACTGTTTTTT	CASSQVQGGNEKLFF
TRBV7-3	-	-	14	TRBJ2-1	TGTGCCAGCAGCTTAAAGAGCCCCAACAATGAGCAGTTCTTC	CASSLKSPNNEQFF
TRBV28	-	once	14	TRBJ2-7	TGTGCCAGCACCCCCCCGGGGAAGACCTACGAGCAGTACTTC	CASTPPGKTYEQYF
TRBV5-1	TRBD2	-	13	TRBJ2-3	TGCGCCAGCAGCTGGGAACTAGCGGATACGCAGTATTTT	CASSWELADTQYF
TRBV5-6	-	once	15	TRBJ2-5	TGTGCCAGCAGCTTGGTGGCGGGCATACAAGAGACCCAGTACTTC	CASSLVAGIQETQYF
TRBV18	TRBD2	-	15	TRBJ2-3	TGTGCCAGCTCACCCACTAGCGGAAGCACAGATACGCAGTATTTT	CASSPTSGSTDTQYF
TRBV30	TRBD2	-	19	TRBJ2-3	TGTGCCTGGAGGGAGAGAACCGGGACTAGCGGGTGTGGCACAGATACGCAGTATTTT	CAWRERTGTSGCGTDTQYF
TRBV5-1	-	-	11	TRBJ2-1	TGCGCCAGCAGCATCGCGGGAAAGCAGTTCTTC	CASSIAGKQFF
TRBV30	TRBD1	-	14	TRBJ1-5	TGTGCCTGGAGTGACCGGGACAGAAATCAGCCCCAGCATTTT	CAWSDRDRNQPQHF
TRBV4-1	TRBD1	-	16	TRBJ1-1	TGCGCCAGCAGCCTTCCGGGACAGAGCATGAACACTGAAGCTTTCTTT	CASSLPGQSMNTEAFF
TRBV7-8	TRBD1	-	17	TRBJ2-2	TGTGCCAGCAGCTTCCTGACAGGGGTGGCGAGCACCGGGGAGCTGTTTTTT	CASSFLTGVASTGELFF
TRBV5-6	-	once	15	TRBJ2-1	TGTGCCAGCAGCTTGCTCACAGAGTCCTACAATGAGCAGTTCTTC	CASSLLTESYNEQFF
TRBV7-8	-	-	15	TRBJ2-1	TGTGCCAGCAGCTTAAATCCCTTAACCTACAATGAGCAGTTCTTC	CASSLNPLTYNEQFF
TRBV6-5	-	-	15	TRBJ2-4	TGTGCCAGCAGTTACTCGAGTCTTGCCAAAAACATTCAGTACTTC	CASSYSSLAKNIQYF
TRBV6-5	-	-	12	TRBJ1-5	TGTGCCAGCAGTGCGACTGACCAGCCCCAGCATTTT	CASSATDQPQHF
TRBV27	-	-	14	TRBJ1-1	TGTGCCAGCAGTTTATTCTTGGGGGGACTAGAAGCTTTCTTT	CASSLFLGGLEAFF
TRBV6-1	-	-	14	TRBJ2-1	TGTGCCAGCAGTGAAAACTGGCGGGCCGATGAGCAGTTCTTC	CASSENWRADEQFF
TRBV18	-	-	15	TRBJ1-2	TGTGCCAGCTCACCACCTTACAGGGAAGGCGATGGCTACACCTTC	CASSPPYREGDGYTF
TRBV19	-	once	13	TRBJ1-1	TGTGCCAGTAGTAACTCCCCCTCCACTGAAGCTTTCTTT	CASSNSPSTEAFF
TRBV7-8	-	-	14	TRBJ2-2	TGTGCCAGCAGCTCGGACAATTTCTCCGGGGAGCTGTTTTTT	CASSSDNFSGELFF